This is a list of T cell receptor beta chains from one sample in a study of control samples from healthy donors and cancer patients. The table came from immunoSEQ multiplex PCR; TCRdb's copy has only in-frame clones and leaves some out. The table lists about 170,000 clones, roughly 91% of them singletons. Sequenced material: blood. All receptors come from a woman in her twenties or thirties in good health. The CDR3 runs from the conserved cysteine through the conserved F or W. The D gene is left open where the match is weak.

V	D	J	DNA	CDR3
TRBV24-1	.	TRBJ2-1	TGTGCCACCAGTGGGAAAGGCTACAATGAGCAGTTCTTC	CATSGKGYNEQFF
TRBV7-2	.	TRBJ1-4	TGTGCCAGCAGCTTATACGGCGGTAATGAAAAACTGTTTTTT	CASSLYGGNEKLFF
TRBV6-2/TRBV6-3	TRBD1	TRBJ1-2	TGTGCCAGCAGCCGGACAGGGGCTAACTATGGCTACACCTTC	CASSRTGANYGYTF
TRBV7-9	TRBD1	TRBJ1-1	TGTGCCAGCAGCCGACAGGGAGCTATGAACACTGAAGCTTTCTTT	CASSRQGAMNTEAFF
TRBV18	TRBD1	TRBJ1-5	TGTGCCAGCTCACTCACAGCCCTGACAGGGGCCAATCAGCCCCAGCATTTT	CASSLTALTGANQPQHF
TRBV6-6	TRBD2	TRBJ2-2	TGTGCCAGCAAACCCACACGGGAGGCCGGGGAGCTGTTTTTT	CASKPTREAGELFF
TRBV6-1	.	TRBJ1-2	TGTGCCAGCAGTGAATTCCCGGGGCCAGCCTATGGCTACACCTTC	CASSEFPGPAYGYTF
TRBV3-1/TRBV3-2	.	TRBJ2-3	TGTGCCAGCTCTGGTCGGCGGGGGCCTAGCACAGATACGCAGTATTTT	CASSGRRGPSTDTQYF
TRBV19	TRBD1	TRBJ1-5	TGTGCCAGTAGTATATTCCCCGGGACAGGGAGCAATCAGCCCCAGCATTTT	CASSIFPGTGSNQPQHF
TRBV6-4	TRBD1	TRBJ2-7	TGTGCCAGCAGTGACAAGGCAGGGGGATCTTACGAGCAGTACTTC	CASSDKAGGSYEQYF
TRBV5-6	.	TRBJ1-2	TGTGCCAGCAGCTTGCCAGGGAGACACTATGGCTACACCTTC	CASSLPGRHYGYTF
TRBV29-1	.	TRBJ2-2	TGCAGCGTTGCTCAGGGGACGAACACCGGGGAGCTGTTTTTT	CSVAQGTNTGELFF
TRBV6-1	TRBD2	TRBJ2-7	TGTGCCAGCAGTGAAGTCTGGGGGGGCTCCTACGAGCAGTACTTC	CASSEVWGGSYEQYF
TRBV5-4	TRBD1	TRBJ2-7	TGTGCCAGCAGCCGGACAGGGGAGGGCTACGAGCAGTACTTC	CASSRTGEGYEQYF
TRBV5-6	TRBD1	TRBJ1-5	TGTGCCAGCAGCTTGTTCGGGGACAGGGGGAAGGAGCCCCAGCATTTT	CASSLFGDRGKEPQHF
TRBV4-2	.	TRBJ2-1	TGTGCCAGCAGCCAAAGGCAGGAGGGACACGATGAGCAGTTCTTC	CASSQRQEGHDEQFF
TRBV27	.	TRBJ2-7	TGTGCCAGCAGTTTAGGGTACGAGCAGTACTTC	CASSLGYEQYF